Listed here are 32 T cell receptor beta chains from one sample, sequenced in a study of T-cell reconstitution after alpha-beta-depleted transplantation in children. Unique molecular identifiers were used in preparing the TCRbeta library. Via MiXCR, TCRdb re-called the PCR reads, giving one row per CDR3 protein. The data show more than 200,000 distinct CDR3 sequences, 17% seen once. The specimen comprised PBMCs, mostly from graft donor cells, sampled 360 days after TCRalphabeta/CD19-depleted stem cell transplant. The receptor set was obtained from a male patient aged 2-10 years who had a stem cell transplant for acute lymphoblastic leukemia, so the T cells may come from the graft donor.

The rearrangement links TRBV5-1 to TRBJ2-7, with TRBD2 matching 11 bases. This CDR3 comprises 16 residues. V trimming: 0 bases; J trimming: 2 bases; junction bases outside the gene matches: 4. Germline loops: CDR1 SGHRS, CDR2 YFSETQ. CDR3 sequence: CASSLEASGRPYEQYF. The CDR3, as DNA: TGCGCCAGCAGCTTGGAGGCTAGCGGGAGGCCCTACGAGCAGTACTTC. Full variable domain (outside the CDR3, taken from reference TRBV5-1 and TRBJ2-7): KAGVTQTPRYLIKTRGQQVTLSCSPISGHRSVSWYQQTPGQGLQFLFEYFSETQRNKGNFPGRFSGRQFSNSRSEMNVSTLELGDSALYLCASSLEASGRPYEQYFGPGTRLTVT.

This clonotype came up many times. V gene TRBV12-3 or TRBV12-4 combines with J gene TRBJ2-5; D is unresolved. Trimming took 2 bases from V and 4 from J, leaving 11 bases between them. There are 14 residues in the CDR3. The CDR3 region is CASSLIGIGETQYF. The CDR3 region has the DNA TGTGCCAGCAGTTTAATTGGGATTGGAGAGACCCAGTACTTC.

This clonotype occurred once. The rearrangement links TRBV7-6 to TRBJ2-1; the D is unclear. V lost 1 base, J lost 0 bases, and 16 bases lay in between. Germline V gene sequence: CDR1 SGHVS, CDR2 FNYEAQ. The CDR3 is 18 amino acids. The CDR3 reads CASSLEVSRRSSYNEQFF. CDR3 bases: TGTGCCAGCAGCTTAGAAGTCAGCCGACGGAGCTCCTACAATGAGCAGTTCTTC.

The chain employs TRBV10-3 and TRBJ2-1; D remains unclear. There are 12 residues in the CDR3. Looked up from germline, CDR1 is ENHRY and CDR2 is SYGVKD. V dropped 8 bases and J dropped 8 bases, with 13 bases sitting between them. CDR3 sequence: CAIATALDEQFF. In DNA form, the CDR3 reads TGTGCCATCGCGACCGCTTTGGATGAGCAGTTCTTC.

The V gene is TRBV20-1, the J gene TRBJ1-1, with D uncertain. V was clipped by 3 bases and J by 4 bases, with 12 bases between them. Germline CDR1 DFQATT, CDR2 SNEGSKA (reference sequence). This CDR3 region has 13 residues. CDR3 protein: CSASNRAATEAFF. CDR3 DNA sequence: TGCAGTGCTAGCAACCGGGCAGCCACTGAAGCTTTCTTT.

This clonotype has at least ten counts. The V and J genes are TRBV5-1 and TRBJ1-1; TRBD1 agrees at 8 bases. The J segment lost 4 bases and the V segment lost 7 bases, leaving 6 bases of the junction unmatched. This CDR3 comprises 13 residues. The germline V gene has CDR1 SGHRS and CDR2 YFSETQ. The CDR3 nucleotides are TGCGCCAGCCTACGCACAGGGGGCACTGAAGCTTTCTTT. It encodes CASLRTGGTEAFF.

This clonotype has just one count. This chain uses TRBV24-1 with TRBJ2-3, with D possibly TRBD2 on 5 matching bases. Germline V CDR1 and CDR2: KGHDR, SFDVKD. V dropped 3 bases and J dropped 0 bases, with 12 bases sitting between them. This CDR3 is built from 16 residues. CDR3 residues: CATSDQRVLSTDTQYF. In nucleotides, the CDR3 is TGTGCCACCAGTGATCAGAGGGTATTGAGCACAGATACGCAGTATTTT.

The sample holds a few counts of this clonotype. DNA of the CDR3: TGTGCCAGCAGCGTAGCCGCAATGGGCAATGAGCAGTTCTTC. Translated: CASSVAAMGNEQFF. The chain links TRBV9 to TRBJ2-1; D is ambiguous. The CDR3 sequence is 14 residues long. Germline V lookup: CDR1 SGDLS, CDR2 YYNGEE. V was shortened by 0 bases and J by 6 bases, with 10 bases between the two germline ends.

The chain carries TRBV4-1 and TRBJ2-4; 9 bases are a match to TRBD2. V shed 1 base, J shed 5 bases, and the junction held 12 bases outside the gene matches. Germline CDR1 is MGHRA and CDR2 is YSYEKL. CDR3 length equals 18 residues. Written as DNA, the CDR3 is TGCGCCAGCAGCCAAGGAACCCTAGCGGGGCCCCAGGAAAACATTCAGTACTTC. Translation gives CASSQGTLAGPQENIQYF.

The genes are TRBV5-1 and TRBJ2-3, with D uncertain. Germline-derived CDR1 and CDR2 are SGHRS and YFSETQ. V was pared by 0 bases and J by 7 bases, with 6 bases between. The CDR3 sequence is 12 residues long. The CDR3 reads CASSLEPYTQYF. The CDR3 DNA reads as TGCGCCAGCAGCTTGGAACCCTATACGCAGTATTTT.

The rearrangement joins TRBV4-3 to TRBJ2-1; TRBD2 might be the D (7 bases). The germline V and J ends were trimmed by 1 base and 7 bases, with 11 bases remaining between them. Germline loops: CDR1 LGHNA, CDR2 YSLEER. The CDR3 runs 14 residues. The CDR3 coding sequence is TGCGCCAGCAGCCAAGTCGGGGGGCTGAATGAGCAGTTCTTC. Translated, it gives CASSQVGGLNEQFF.

There are a few counts of this clonotype. V and J are TRBV7-2 and TRBJ2-3; D is ambiguous. V lost 2 bases and J 3 bases, leaving 9 bases between the germline ends. The germline CDR1 and CDR2 sequences are SGHTA and FQGNSA. This CDR3 has 14 amino acids. The CDR3 DNA is TGTGCCAGCAGCTTAAAAGCGTTGACAGATACGCAGTATTTT. Protein product: CASSLKALTDTQYF.

This rearrangement joins TRBV9 to TRBJ2-7, with D possibly matching TRBD2 (6 bases). CDR3 length: 14 amino acids. Deletions cut 0 bases from V and 7 bases from J, with 14 bases between. The germline V gene encodes CDR1 SGDLS and CDR2 YYNGEE. This chain's CDR3 is CASSVGTGRGEQYF. Here the CDR3 DNA reads TGTGCCAGCAGCGTAGGGACCGGCCGGGGGGAGCAGTACTTC.

The CDR3 protein is CSARGQVPGNTIYF. In nucleotides, the CDR3 is TGCAGTGCTAGAGGACAGGTACCGGGGAACACCATATATTTT. The chain has TRBV20-1 and TRBJ1-3; a possible D gene is TRBD1 (6 bases). Trimming took off 1 base at V and 7 bases at J, with 14 bases between the two ends. The length of the CDR3 is 14 residues. Germline CDR1 reads DFQATT; CDR2 reads SNEGSKA (reference sequence).

This clonotype appeared a few times. The genes are TRBV10-3 and TRBJ1-4; D possibly corresponds to TRBD1 (5 bases). Germline V CDR1 and CDR2: ENHRY, SYGVKD. There are 14 residues in the CDR3. V dropped 6 bases and J dropped 7 bases, with 15 bases sitting between them. CDR3 bases: TGTGCCATCAGCGGGACGGCCGGGGGTGAAAAACTGTTTTTT. It is translated as CAISGTAGGEKLFF.

This chain connects TRBV2 to TRBJ1-1; 10 bases agree with TRBD1. The CDR3 has 14 residues. The V and J ends lost 6 bases and 7 bases, in that order; junction bases with no gene match: 8. CDR1 is SNHLY, CDR2 FYNNEI, per germline. The CDR3 bases are TGTGCCAGCAGGGGGACAGGGGAAAGGGTTGAAGCTTTCTTT. Protein: CASRGTGERVEAFF. Full variable domain (remainder filled in from reference TRBV2 and TRBJ1-1): EPEVTQTPSHQVTQMGQEVILRCVPISNHLYFYWYRQILGQKVEFLVSFYNNEISEKSEIFDDQFSVERPDGSNFTLKIRSTKLEDSAMYFCASRGTGERVEAFFGQGTRLTVV.

V is TRBV20-1 and J is TRBJ2-7, with 11 positions matching TRBD2. Germline loops: CDR1 DFQATT, CDR2 SNEGSKA (reference sequence). V lost 8 bases, J lost 4 bases, and 7 bases stayed unmatched. This CDR3 comprises 13 residues. CDR3 bases: TGCAGTTTTAGCGGGAGGGCAACATACGAGCAGTACTTC. This translates into CSFSGRATYEQYF.

V and J are TRBV2 and TRBJ2-7; either TRBD1 or TRBD2 may fit D (5 bases each). V shed 6 bases and J shed 7 bases, with 22 bases lying between them. The germline gives CDR1 SNHLY, CDR2 FYNNEI. The CDR3 totals 15 residues. DNA for the CDR3: TGTGCCAGCAGAGAGGCATCGGGACGTCCGGAGGAGCAGTACTTC. Its protein product is CASREASGRPEEQYF. Drawing the rest from reference TRBV2 and TRBJ2-7, the complete variable domain is EPEVTQTPSHQVTQMGQEVILRCVPISNHLYFYWYRQILGQKVEFLVSFYNNEISEKSEIFDDQFSVERPDGSNFTLKIRSTKLEDSAMYFCASREASGRPEEQYFGPGTRLTVT.

This rearrangement joins TRBV6-1 to TRBJ2-7; a possible D gene is TRBD1 (6 bases). Looked up from germline, CDR1 is MNHNS and CDR2 is SASEGT. The CDR3 has 16 amino acids. The V and J ends lost 2 bases and 1 base respectively, with 15 bases between them. CDR3 region: CASSELGQLPSYEQYF. In nucleotides, the CDR3 is TGTGCCAGCAGTGAACTCGGACAGCTGCCTTCCTACGAGCAGTACTTC.

This clonotype appeared a few times. The V call is TRBV10-3, the J call TRBJ1-3; D is unresolved. This CDR3 region has 13 residues. V lost 8 bases and J 0 bases, leaving 8 bases between the germline ends. Germline assignment: CDR1 ENHRY and CDR2 SYGVKD. This chain's CDR3 is CAIVEGSGNTIYF. In nucleotides, the CDR3 is TGTGCCATCGTGGAGGGCTCTGGAAACACCATATATTTT.

This clonotype was observed a handful of times. V gene TRBV6-2 or TRBV6-3 combines with J gene TRBJ1-1; D call uncertain. This CDR3 has 15 residues. Looked up from germline, CDR1 is MNHEY and CDR2 is SVGEGT. The V end lost 6 bases, the J end lost 4 bases, and 18 bases lay between the germline ends. DNA of the CDR3: TGTGCCAGCAGCCCCCACAACGGTCGGGCCACTGAAGCTTTCTTT. Amino acids: CASSPHNGRATEAFF.

The table lists this clonotype with a few counts. The rearrangement joins TRBV20-1 to TRBJ1-1; D call uncertain. Germline CDR1 and CDR2: DFQATT and SNEGSKA (reference sequence). Trimming left V 1 base short and J 5 bases short, with 14 bases between. The CDR3 totals 14 residues. The CDR3: CSARGPQGRTEAFF. For the CDR3, the DNA is TGCAGTGCTAGAGGACCCCAAGGGCGTACTGAAGCTTTCTTT.

This chain joins TRBV11-2 and TRBJ1-4; tentatively, D is TRBD1 (6 bases). V shed 0 bases and J shed 3 bases, with 20 bases lying between them. The CDR3 loop spans 19 amino acids. Per the germline V gene, CDR1 is SGHAT and CDR2 is FQNNGV. The CDR3 coding sequence is TGTGCCAGCAGCTTAGATCAACGTATAATGGGGGGCTCTAATGAAAAACTGTTTTTT. Translation: CASSLDQRIMGGSNEKLFF.

The chain joins TRBV12-3 or TRBV12-4 to TRBJ2-1; D perhaps matches TRBD2 (6 bases). CDR3 length equals 13 residues. With 2 bases removed from V and 7 bases from J, the gap between germline ends came to 9 bases. Written as DNA, the CDR3 is TGTGCCAGCAGTTTACGGGAGAGGAATGAGCAGTTCTTC. It yields the protein CASSLRERNEQFF.

The J gene is TRBJ2-3, the V gene TRBV4-3; TRBD2 might be the D (7 bases). The CDR3 totals 16 residues. Germline assignment: CDR1 LGHNA and CDR2 YSLEER. V dropped 1 base and J dropped 2 bases, with 13 bases sitting between them. The DNA of the CDR3 is TGCGCCAGCAGCCAAGGGCGCGGGGGCCTCACAGATACGCAGTATTTT. It yields the protein CASSQGRGGLTDTQYF.

This clonotype was seen at least ten times. V and J are TRBV4-3 and TRBJ2-3; 8 positions match TRBD2. The length of the CDR3 is 17 residues. The germline V gene encodes CDR1 LGHNA and CDR2 YSLEER. V was clipped by 0 bases and J by 4 bases; unmatched bases: 9. The CDR3 loop is CASSQEGTGLASDTQYF. CDR3 in DNA: TGCGCCAGCAGCCAAGAGGGAACCGGACTAGCATCAGATACGCAGTATTTT.

V gene TRBV7-8 combines with J gene TRBJ2-7, with 9 bases matching TRBD2. This CDR3 region has 17 residues. The J segment lost 4 bases and the V segment lost 1 base, leaving 11 bases of the junction unmatched. Germline V gene sequence: CDR1 SGHVS, CDR2 FQNEAQ. CDR3 loop: CASSLVLGLAGTYEQYF. CDR3 DNA sequence: TGTGCCAGCAGCTTAGTTCTGGGACTAGCAGGGACTTACGAGCAGTACTTC.

This clonotype was seen a handful of times. This chain links TRBV28 with TRBJ1-1; 8 bases line up with TRBD1. This CDR3 has 15 residues. J was trimmed by 0 bases and V by 5 bases; bases with no gene match: 5. Germline V gene data show CDR1 as MDHEN and CDR2 as SYDVKM. CDR3 nucleotide sequence: TGTGCCAGCAGTCAATGGACAGGGATGAACACTGAAGCTTTCTTT. Protein: CASSQWTGMNTEAFF.

The genes are TRBV30 and TRBJ2-3, with D perhaps TRBD1 (5 bases). V lost 0 bases and J lost 3, with 10 bases in between. The CDR3 length is 14 residues. CDR1 GTSNPN and CDR2 SVGIG come from the germline V gene (reference sequence). The CDR3 loop is CAWSVSRGTDTQYF. CDR3 bases: TGTGCCTGGAGTGTCTCTAGGGGAACAGATACGCAGTATTTT.

The gene calls are TRBV12-3 or TRBV12-4 and TRBJ2-7, with TRBD1 matching over 10 bases. The CDR3 has 14 amino acids. The V segment lost 4 bases and the J segment 5 bases; nucleotides outside the gene matches: 5. CDR3 DNA: TGTGCCAGCAGTTACGGACAGGGGGTCAACGAGCAGTACTTC. Translation gives CASSYGQGVNEQYF.

This clonotype was seen a handful of times. V is TRBV3-1 and J is TRBJ1-2; D gene unclear. The CDR3 is 15 amino acids. The V end lost 0 bases, the J end lost 5 bases, and 13 bases lay between the germline ends. Germline V gene sequence: CDR1 LGHDT, CDR2 YNNKEL (reference sequence). The CDR3 loop is CASSQDLGQRYGYTF. The CDR3 nucleotides read TGTGCCAGCAGCCAAGATCTGGGCCAGAGATATGGCTACACCTTC.

There are a few counts of this clonotype. The chain employs TRBV5-1 and TRBJ2-7, with D possibly matching TRBD2 (6 bases). Germline CDR1 SGHRS, CDR2 YFSETQ. The V end lost 5 bases, the J end lost 4 bases, and 19 bases lay between the germline ends. The CDR3 is 15 amino acids. Written as DNA, the CDR3 is TGCGCCAGCAGAAGTGGGGACTCCCCGGGGTACGAGCAGTACTTC. Protein product: CASRSGDSPGYEQYF.